Below, 7 T cell receptor beta chains from the same sample are listed, as sequenced in a study of shared clonotypes between healthy human individuals. Assay: immunoSEQ multiplex PCR; the TCRdb copy retains only in-frame clones and omits some. The data contain more than 2,000,000 clones, approximately 90% of them singletons. Material: naive CD4+ T cells sorted from blood. This sample's subset: CD45RA+ positively selected. The receptors here all came from a man aged 18 to 35 in good health.

A few counts support this clone. The chain combines TRBV2 with TRBJ2-4; 9 bases are a match to TRBD1. This CDR3 comprises 15 residues. Unmatched junction bases numbered 8, after V lost 6 bases and J lost 5 bases. CDR1 SNHLY and CDR2 FYNNEI come from the germline V gene. CDR3 bases: TGTGCCAGCAGAGTTGACAGGGGGGGCCAAAACATTCAGTACTTC. The encoded protein is CASRVDRGGQNIQYF.

V and J are TRBV29-1 and TRBJ1-2; D may be TRBD1 (5 bases). Germline V gene data show CDR1 as SQVTM and CDR2 as ANQGSEA. V was shortened by 6 bases and J by 6 bases, with 11 bases between the two germline ends. The CDR3 length is 11 residues. CDR3 nucleotide sequence: TGCAGCGTCTGGGACGGGGATGGCTACACCTTC. This encodes CSVWDGDGYTF. Full variable domain (remainder filled in from reference TRBV29-1 and TRBJ1-2): SAVISQKPSRDICQRGTSLTIQCQVDSQVTMMFWYRQQPGQSLTLIATANQGSEATYESGFVIDKFPISRPNLTFSTLTVSNMSPEDSSIYLCSVWDGDGYTFGSGTRLTVV.

This clone was picked up one time. The CDR3 nucleotides are TGCGCCAGCAATCCAACTAGCGGCACAGATACGCAGTATTTT. The encoded protein is CASNPTSGTDTQYF. The rearrangement uses TRBV5-1 and TRBJ2-3, with 7 bases that match TRBD2. This CDR3 spans 14 amino acids. Unmatched junction bases numbered 5, after V lost 6 bases and J lost 1 base. Germline V gene lookup returns CDR1 SGHRS and CDR2 YFSETQ.

This chain links TRBV6-5 with TRBJ2-5; weak D call: TRBD2 (5 bases). Trimming left V 0 bases short and J 5 bases short, with 13 bases between. The CDR3 length is 15 residues. Germline CDR1 is MNHEY and CDR2 is SVGAGI. CDR3 nucleotides: TGTGCCAGCAGTTACTCGGCAGGCAGAGGGGAGACCCAGTACTTC. Translated: CASSYSAGRGETQYF.

The chain carries TRBV6-5 and TRBJ2-2; D is unresolved. The CDR3 covers 14 residues. The germline V gene encodes CDR1 MNHEY and CDR2 SVGAGI. V shed 6 bases and J shed 2 bases, with 10 bases lying between them. CDR3 sequence reads: CASRISPNTGELFF. The CDR3 bases are TGTGCCAGCAGAATTTCACCCAACACCGGGGAGCTGTTTTTT.

The chain combines TRBV30 with TRBJ2-2, with 11 bases aligning to TRBD2. Germline CDR1 reads GTSNPN; CDR2 reads SVGIG (reference sequence). The CDR3 covers 16 residues. Trimming took 2 bases from V and 1 from J; bases not matched to a gene: 3. The CDR3 spells CAWSLAGGQNTGELFF. The CDR3 DNA sequence: TGTGCCTGGAGTTTAGCGGGAGGGCAGAACACCGGGGAGCTGTTTTTT.

This sequence joins TRBV10-3 and TRBJ2-3; TRBD1 might be the D (5 bases). This CDR3 region has 13 residues. Germline V gene lookup returns CDR1 ENHRY and CDR2 SYGVKD. The V end lost 3 bases, the J end lost 11 bases, and 15 bases lay between the germline ends. The CDR3, as DNA: TGTGCCATCAGTGATTCTCAGGGTGGTATGCAGTATTTT. Translated: CAISDSQGGMQYF.